These 31 T cell receptor beta chains were all obtained from the same sample, sequenced in a study of control samples from healthy donors and cancer patients. Assay: immunoSEQ multiplex PCR; the TCRdb copy retains only in-frame clones and omits some. Of 90,000 or so clones in the sample, roughly 91% were seen once. The sequenced sample was blood. All receptors derive from a woman aged 60-75 years in good health.

The chain has TRBV15 and TRBJ1-4; 10 nucleotides align to TRBD1. There are 16 residues in the CDR3. Per the germline V gene, CDR1 is LNHNV and CDR2 is YYDKDF (reference sequence). Trimming took 3 bases from V and 8 from J; bases not matched to a gene: 9. The CDR3: CATSRGTGELSEKLFF. The CDR3 nucleotides read TGTGCCACCAGCAGGGGGACAGGGGAGTTGTCCGAAAAACTGTTTTTT.

V and J are TRBV18 and TRBJ2-3; 10 nucleotides agree with TRBD2. The CDR3 length is 16 residues. Germline CDR1 reads KGHSH; CDR2 reads LQKENI. V lost 6 bases to trimming and J lost 3 bases; unmatched junction nucleotides: 9. The CDR3: CASSHLSGGATDTQYF. The CDR3 nucleotides read TGTGCCAGCTCCCACCTCAGCGGGGGGGCAACAGATACGCAGTATTTT.

The rearrangement uses TRBV9 and TRBJ1-2, with D maybe TRBD1 (6 bases). Germline V gives CDR1 SGDLS, CDR2 YYNGEE. The CDR3 is 16 residues long. Trimming cost V 3 bases and J 4 bases, with 19 bases left between them. The CDR3 spells CASSADVSGALYGYTF. For the CDR3, the DNA is TGTGCCAGCAGCGCTGACGTTTCAGGGGCCCTCTATGGCTACACCTTC.

The chain has TRBV6-5 and TRBJ1-2; D remains ambiguous. The CDR3 consists of 13 residues. V lost 5 bases and J lost 4, with 11 bases in between. Germline CDR1 reads MNHEY; CDR2 reads SVGAGI. The CDR3, as DNA: TGTGCCAGCAGTCCTCAGAGAGCCTATGGCTACACCTTC. It translates to CASSPQRAYGYTF.

The V gene is TRBV3-1 (or the pseudogene TRBV3-2), the J gene TRBJ2-2; D is unresolved. The ends were cut back, 4 bases at V and 0 bases at J, with 9 bases in the middle. Germline V gives CDR1 LGHDT, CDR2 YNNKEL (reference sequence). The CDR3 totals 15 residues. The CDR3 region has the DNA TGTGCCAGCAGCCGCGTGGCTGCGAACACCGGGGAGCTGTTTTTT. Amino acid sequence: CASSRVAANTGELFF.

This clone appeared once. The chain recombines TRBV5-4 with TRBJ1-3; D perhaps matches TRBD1 (6 bases). The V end was cut by 4 bases, the J end by 2 bases, with 13 bases between. Germline V lookup: CDR1 SGHNT, CDR2 YYREEE (reference sequence). The CDR3 runs to 15 residues. CDR3 coding DNA: TGTGCCAGCAGCCAAACAACAGGGCCTGGAAACACCATATATTTT. Protein product: CASSQTTGPGNTIYF.

The CDR3 sequence is CATRGGQGNSNQPQHF. In DNA form, the CDR3 reads TGTGCCACCAGGGGGGGACAGGGGAATAGCAATCAGCCCCAGCATTTT. The rearrangement uses TRBV15 and TRBJ1-5, with 10 bases aligning to TRBD1. The trim removed 6 bases at V and 0 bases at J, leaving 5 bases unmatched. The CDR3 contains 16 residues. Germline CDR1 reads LNHNV; CDR2 reads YYDKDF (reference sequence).

This chain links TRBV5-4 with TRBJ2-7; 9 bases fit TRBD2. This CDR3 has 15 amino acids. V shed 0 bases, J shed 5 bases, and the junction held 6 bases outside the gene matches. Germline loops: CDR1 SGHNT, CDR2 YYREEE (reference sequence). As DNA, the CDR3 is TGTGCCAGCAGCTTGGCGGCTAGCGGGACGGACGAGCAGTACTTC. This encodes CASSLAASGTDEQYF.

The gene calls are TRBV5-6 and TRBJ1-2, with D maybe TRBD1 (6 bases). The CDR3 is made up of 17 amino acids. CDR1 SGHDT and CDR2 YYEEEE come from the germline V gene. With 1 base removed from V and 3 bases from J, the gap between germline ends came to 19 bases. The CDR3 coding sequence is TGTGCCAGCAGCTTGCATTTGGGACAAAAGAACTACTATGGCTACACCTTC. Protein sequence: CASSLHLGQKNYYGYTF. Together with reference TRBV5-6 and TRBJ1-2, the CDR3 gives the full variable domain: DAGVTQSPTHLIKTRGQQVTLRCSPKSGHDTVSWYQQALGQGPQFIFQYYEEEERQRGNFPDRFSGHQFPNYSSELNVNALLLGDSALYLCASSLHLGQKNYYGYTFGSGTRLTVV.

The CDR3 nucleotides are TGTGCCAGCAGCCCTCAGGGGGCGCTGGACACTGAAGCTTTCTTT. Residues: CASSPQGALDTEAFF. The chain couples TRBV7-9 to TRBJ1-1, with 8 bases that match TRBD1. This CDR3 has 15 residues. Germline CDR1 SEHNR, CDR2 FQNEAQ (reference sequence). Germline trimming cut 5 bases from V and 3 bases from J; bases unmatched to any gene: 8.

This chain connects TRBV7-2 to TRBJ1-2; the match to TRBD1 covers 9 bases. The germline CDR1 and CDR2 sequences are SGHTA and FQGNSA. This CDR3 contains 16 residues. With V trimmed by 2 bases and J by 1 base, 5 bases remained unmatched. CDR3 in amino acids: CASSLLGTGSNYGYTF. DNA of the CDR3: TGTGCCAGCAGCTTATTAGGGACAGGGAGTAACTATGGCTACACCTTC.

This clone was seen a few times. This chain connects TRBV14 to TRBJ2-7; D perhaps matches TRBD2 (7 bases). The CDR3 is made up of 16 amino acids. V shed 1 base and J shed 3 bases, with 16 bases lying between them. Germline V CDR1 and CDR2: SGHDN, FVKESK. The CDR3 nucleotides are TGTGCCAGCAGCCAAGCGGCGGGGGCCCCGTTCTACGAGCAGTACTTC. Its protein is CASSQAAGAPFYEQYF.

The chain has TRBV2 and TRBJ1-4, with 11 bases that match TRBD1. The V and J ends lost 5 bases and 5 bases, in that order; junction bases with no gene match: 7. Germline CDR1 reads SNHLY; CDR2 reads FYNNEI. The CDR3 is made up of 16 amino acids. In DNA, the CDR3 is TGTGCCAGCAGTAACCGGGACAGGGGGATGAATGAAAAACTGTTTTTT. Amino acid sequence: CASSNRDRGMNEKLFF.

This clone was seen only once. The rearrangement uses TRBV28 and TRBJ2-5, with 8 bases matching TRBD2. The CDR3 runs 16 residues. The junction had 14 bases not matched to a gene; V was cut back by 6 bases and J by 5 bases. The germline CDR1 and CDR2 sequences are MDHEN and SYDVKM. The CDR3 DNA sequence: TGTGCCAGCAGCTCTATTTGGGCGGGAGGTTGGGAGACCCAGTACTTC. The encoded protein is CASSSIWAGGWETQYF.

The chain combines TRBV7-9 with TRBJ1-2; D might be TRBD1 (5 bases). V lost 3 bases, J lost 8 bases, and 13 bases lay in between. The germline CDR1 and CDR2 sequences are SEHNR and FQNEAQ (reference sequence). The CDR3 has 13 residues. CDR3 nucleotides: TGTGCCAGCAGCTTCCGGGACCTCTTGGGCTACACCTTC. This translates into CASSFRDLLGYTF.

The chain joins TRBV6-4 to TRBJ2-7, with a weak D call TRBD1 (6 bases). In germline, CDR1 is MRHNA, CDR2 SNTAGT. Trimming removed 3 bases from V and 4 bases from J, with 25 bases in between. The CDR3 spans 18 residues. The CDR3 DNA follows: TGTGCCAGCAGTGAATTAGACCGGCAGGGGATTTTCATTTACGAGCAGTACTTC. It translates to CASSELDRQGIFIYEQYF.

In this sample, this clone turned up a few times. This rearrangement joins TRBV4-1 to TRBJ1-4; 10 nucleotides align to TRBD1. Germline-derived CDR1 and CDR2 are MGHRA and YSYEKL. The CDR3 spans 16 residues. J gave up 4 bases and V 1 base, and 3 bases lay outside the gene matches. The CDR3 loop reads CASSQGQGAGNEKLFF. The CDR3 DNA is TGCGCCAGCAGCCAAGGACAGGGGGCGGGTAATGAAAAACTGTTTTTT.

Remarks on this clone: Compared with germline, one end of the junction differs, possibly owing to a read error. Additional DNA sequences in this sample encode the identical CDR3. This rearrangement joins TRBV5-4 to TRBJ2-7, with D possibly being TRBD2 (6 bases). Germline loops: CDR1 SGHNT, CDR2 YYREEE (reference sequence). The CDR3 covers 14 residues. The CDR3 loop reads CASSSSGFSYEQYF. The CDR3 DNA sequence: TGTGCCAGCAGCTCGAGCGGGTTCTCCTACGAGCAGTATTTC.

The chain combines TRBV2 with TRBJ2-7, with 11 bases identical to TRBD2. Germline lookup yields CDR1 SNHLY and CDR2 FYNNEI. The CDR3 sequence is 17 residues long. After removal of 6 bases from V and 0 bases from J, the junction contained 10 bases not matched to a gene. The CDR3 is CASSLPPGTSGSYEQYF. In DNA form, the CDR3 reads TGTGCCAGCAGCCTACCTCCTGGGACTAGCGGCTCCTACGAGCAGTACTTC.

V is TRBV6-1 and J is TRBJ1-2; 7 positions agree with TRBD1. With 1 base clipped from V and 7 bases from J, the junction kept 6 bases outside the gene matches. The V gene's germline CDR1 is MNHNS and CDR2 SASEGT. The CDR3 contains 14 residues. In DNA form, the CDR3 reads TGTGCCAGCAGTGAAGTAGGGGGCAGATCTGGCTACACCTTC. This encodes CASSEVGGRSGYTF.

The V gene is TRBV27, the J gene TRBJ1-1; unclear D gene. The CDR3 runs to 13 residues. Looked up from germline, CDR1 is MNHEY and CDR2 is SMNVEV (reference sequence). Trimming cost V 11 bases and J 1 base, with 14 bases left between them. The CDR3 bases are TGTGCCTCTCCCGAGTGGGCGAACACTGAAGCTTTCTTT. Translating it yields CASPEWANTEAFF.

The chain recombines TRBV27 with TRBJ2-7; 9 nucleotides match TRBD1. CDR3 length equals 14 residues. The J segment lost 0 bases and the V segment lost 7 bases, leaving 4 bases of the junction unmatched. The germline V gene encodes CDR1 MNHEY and CDR2 SMNVEV (reference sequence). CDR3 nucleotide sequence: TGTGCCAGCAAATGGGACAGGGACTCCTACGAGCAGTACTTC. Its protein product is CASKWDRDSYEQYF.

This rearrangement joins TRBV11-3 to TRBJ1-2; TRBD1 agrees at 7 bases. CDR1 and CDR2 from the germline V gene are SGHNT and YENEEA. This CDR3 is 11 amino acids long. V lost 5 bases, J lost 10 bases, and 4 bases stayed unmatched. The CDR3 protein is CASSQQGDYTF. The CDR3 DNA follows: TGTGCCAGCAGCCAGCAGGGGGACTACACCTTC.

This chain uses TRBV18 with TRBJ1-1; D is perhaps TRBD1 (5 bases). V lost 1 base to trimming and J lost 5 bases, with 11 bases between them. Germline CDR1 reads KGHSH; CDR2 reads LQKENI. The CDR3 loop spans 14 amino acids. CDR3: CASSPLEGWTEAFF. The CDR3 bases are TGTGCCAGCTCACCACTAGAGGGGTGGACTGAAGCTTTCTTT. Full variable domain (rest looked up from reference TRBV18 and TRBJ1-1): NAGVMQNPRHLVRRRGQEARLRCSPMKGHSHVYWYRQLPEEGLKFMVYLQKENIIDESGMPKERFSAEFPKEGPSILRIQQVVRGDSAAYFCASSPLEGWTEAFFGQGTRLTVV.

The chain couples TRBV2 to TRBJ2-3, with TRBD2 identical over 9 bases. J was trimmed by 2 bases and V by 6 bases; bases with no gene match: 9. This CDR3 has 16 residues. Per the germline V gene, CDR1 is SNHLY and CDR2 is FYNNEI. DNA of the CDR3: TGTGCCAGCAGCAAGAAACTAGCGGGTCTCACAGATACGCAGTATTTT. Its protein product is CASSKKLAGLTDTQYF.

The V gene is TRBV6-5, the J gene TRBJ1-1, with 9 nucleotides matching TRBD1. Germline lookup yields CDR1 MNHEY and CDR2 SVGAGI. The CDR3 has 15 residues. The trim removed 5 bases at V and 1 base at J, leaving 5 bases unmatched. DNA of the CDR3: TGTGCCAGCAGTCCTCGGGACAGGGAGAACACTGAAGCTTTCTTT. Protein product: CASSPRDRENTEAFF.

The chain carries TRBV6-6 and TRBJ2-7, with TRBD1 identical over 9 bases. Trimming removed 0 bases from V and 2 bases from J; junction bases left unmatched: 2. This CDR3 region has 15 residues. Germline CDR1 reads MNHNY; CDR2 reads SVGAGI (reference sequence). The CDR3 DNA sequence: TGTGCCAGCAGTTACTCGGACAGGGGTCCCTACGAGCAGTACTTC. The encoded protein is CASSYSDRGPYEQYF.

The V and J genes are TRBV2 and TRBJ1-5; 9 positions agree with TRBD1. Germline CDR1 reads SNHLY; CDR2 reads FYNNEI. Germline trimming cut 7 bases from V and 4 bases from J; bases unmatched to any gene: 5. The CDR3 runs 14 residues. The CDR3 bases are TGTGCCAGCACCGGACAGGGGCAGAATCAGCCCCAGCATTTT. It specifies CASTGQGQNQPQHF.

The chain employs TRBV18 and TRBJ1-4, with D possibly TRBD1 on 5 matching bases. The CDR3 runs 14 residues. V lost 6 bases and J 6 bases, leaving 14 bases between the germline ends. Germline CDR1 KGHSH, CDR2 LQKENI. The CDR3 region is CASSSGPSHEKLFF. For the CDR3, the DNA is TGTGCCAGCTCGTCGGGACCCTCTCATGAAAAACTGTTTTTT. The whole variable domain, filled in from reference TRBV18 and TRBJ1-4, reads NAGVMQNPRHLVRRRGQEARLRCSPMKGHSHVYWYRQLPEEGLKFMVYLQKENIIDESGMPKERFSAEFPKEGPSILRIQQVVRGDSAAYFCASSSGPSHEKLFFGSGTQLSVL.

This clone appeared a single time. The chain links TRBV3-1 (or the pseudogene TRBV3-2) to TRBJ1-2; D gene unclear. The CDR3 contains 13 residues. With 1 base removed from V and 4 bases from J, the gap between germline ends came to 7 bases. Germline V CDR1 and CDR2: LGHDT, YNNKEL (reference sequence). CDR3 sequence: CASSQVQAYGYTF. For the CDR3, the DNA is TGTGCCAGCAGCCAAGTGCAGGCCTATGGCTACACCTTC.

The chain carries TRBV27 and TRBJ1-4; D call uncertain. CDR3 length equals 16 residues. Germline V gene sequence: CDR1 MNHEY, CDR2 SMNVEV (reference sequence). Trimming took off 2 bases at V and 0 bases at J, with 10 bases between the two ends. CDR3 DNA sequence: TGTGCCAGCAGTTTAGGCCCTCCCACAACTAATGAAAAACTGTTTTTT. It yields the protein CASSLGPPTTNEKLFF. The full variable domain, its missing parts supplied by reference TRBV27 and TRBJ1-4, is EAQVTQNPRYLITVTGKKLTVTCSQNMNHEYMSWYRQDPGLGLRQIYYSMNVEVTDKGDVPEGYKVSRKEKRNFPLILESPSPNQTSLYFCASSLGPPTTNEKLFFGSGTQLSVL.